This T cell receptor (beta chain) emerged from a study of radiation and T cells in renal cell carcinoma. Assay: immunoSEQ multiplex PCR; the TCRdb copy retains only in-frame clones and omits some. The table records some 81,000 clones, 80% to 90% of them present only once. V was clipped by 5 bases and J by 2 bases, with 10 bases between them. CDR1 and CDR2 from the germline V gene are MNHNY and SVGAGI (reference sequence). The CDR3 runs to 13 residues. Time point indicated: blood 4 weeks post-SBRT, at nephrectomy. Sample treatment: 15 Gy SBRT to primary tumor, nephrectomy 4 weeks later. This rearrangement joins TRBV6-6 to TRBJ2-7, with a tentative D call TRBD1 (6 bases). Sequenced material: blood, taken from a patient whose treatment included radiotherapy and nephrectomy. The sequence derives from a woman aged 70-85 years with renal cell carcinoma. CDR3 nucleotides: TGTGCCAGCAGTAGGGCAGGGGCCTACGAGCAGTACTTC. It encodes CASSRAGAYEQYF.